Listed below are T cell receptor beta chains from one sample, sequenced in a study of regulatory T cells in long-lasting Graves disease. Using its own MiXCR run on the multiplex PCR reads, TCRdb lists one record per CDR3 protein. The data hold 400,000 to 500,000 distinct CDR3 sequences, with 15% observed a single time. These data were also reused for a study on T cells in Graves' hyperthyroidism and ophthalmopathy.

The sample here was peripheral blood mononuclear cells (PBMCs), taken at new diagnosis, from a patient treated with antithyroid drugs. All receptors come from a woman aged 40 to 55 with Graves disease. The CDR3 runs from the conserved cysteine through the conserved F or W. Each record gives: D gene, CDR3 length, clone size, V gene, J gene, CDR3 protein, CDR3 DNA. D genes are given only for firm matches. Only some rows state a clone size, as once, few, many or a class for expanded clones.

>-|14|few|TRBV5-1|TRBJ1-1
CASSSNRVDTEAFF
TGCGCCAGCAGCAGCAACAGGGTGGACACTGAAGCTTTCTTT
>-|14|many|TRBV10-3|TRBJ2-3
CAITERAGTDTQYF
TGTGCCATCACTGAACGGGCAGGAACAGATACGCAGTATTTT
>-|14|many|TRBV12-3/TRBV12-4|TRBJ2-2
CASRLGSSTLVLFF
TGTGCCAGCAGACTAGGCAGCAGCACCTTGGTGCTGTTTTTT
>TRBD1|16|many|TRBV28|TRBJ2-6
CASSYRGSSGANVLTF
TGTGCCAGCAGCTACAGGGGTAGCTCTGGGGCCAACGTCCTGACTTTC
>TRBD2|17|few|TRBV19|TRBJ2-3
CASSIGSGKAGTDTQYF
TGTGCCAGTAGTATCGGGAGCGGGAAGGCGGGCACAGATACGCAGTATTTT
>TRBD1|13|many|TRBV2|TRBJ2-4
CASSGDRGRIQYF
TGTGCCAGCAGTGGGGACAGGGGAAGGATTCAGTACTTC
>TRBD2|14|many|TRBV20-1|TRBJ2-7
CSGLTSGSLYEQYF
TGCAGTGGCTTAACTAGCGGGAGTTTATACGAGCAGTACTTC
>-|13|many|TRBV28|TRBJ2-1
CASSLGGQNEQFF
TGTGCCAGCAGTTTGGGGGGACAGAATGAGCAGTTCTTC
>TRBD1|16|many|TRBV18|TRBJ1-2
CASSLRTGPANYGYTF
TGTGCCAGCTCACTGAGGACAGGGCCAGCTAACTATGGCTACACCTTC
>-|14|-|TRBV19|TRBJ1-2
CASTRTESRRGYTF
TGTGCCAGTACCCGGACAGAGAGTAGACGTGGCTACACCTTC
>-|16|many|TRBV2|TRBJ2-7
CASSTTGGDRAGEQYF
TGTGCCAGCAGTACCACCGGGGGAGACAGGGCGGGAGAGCAGTACTTC
>TRBD1|16|many|TRBV2|TRBJ1-2
CASRLSGQGFHYGYTF
TGTGCCAGCAGACTTTCGGGACAGGGGTTTCACTATGGCTACACCTTC
>TRBD2|16|once|TRBV5-1|TRBJ2-1
CASSLGGGGVYNEQFF
TGCGCCAGCAGCTTGGGTGGCGGGGGGGTCTACAATGAGCAGTTCTTC
>-|15|many|TRBV7-9|TRBJ2-7
CASSLEGFRSGEQYF
TGTGCCAGCAGCTTAGAAGGATTCCGAAGCGGCGAGCAGTACTTC
>TRBD2|15|few|TRBV9|TRBJ2-1
CASSVETSGSTEQFF
TGTGCCAGCAGCGTAGAGACTAGCGGGAGCACTGAGCAGTTCTTC
>-|15|-|TRBV5-1|TRBJ1-1
CASSNPTGVNTEAFF
TGCGCCAGCAGCAACCCGACGGGGGTAAACACTGAAGCTTTCTTT
>-|15|-|TRBV7-9|TRBJ2-5
CASSWGAGKEETQYF
TGTGCCAGCAGCTGGGGAGCAGGGAAGGAAGAGACCCAGTACTTC
>-|11|-|TRBV29-1|TRBJ2-3
CSGVGGDTQYF
TGCAGCGGGGTCGGGGGAGATACGCAGTATTTT
>TRBD1|16|few|TRBV5-6|TRBJ1-2
CASSLAGTALGGSYTF
TGTGCCAGCAGCTTGGCCGGGACAGCCCTTGGTGGGAGCTACACCTTC
>-|15|many|TRBV15|TRBJ2-6
CATTHSSSGANVLTF
TGTGCCACCACCCACTCCAGCTCTGGGGCCAACGTCCTGACTTTC
>TRBD1|14|many|TRBV10-2|TRBJ2-7
CAGSPGQGNYEQYF
TGCGCCGGATCCCCGGGACAGGGAAACTACGAGCAGTACTTC
>-|14|many|TRBV3-1|TRBJ1-1
CASSNPGSSTEAFF
TGTGCCAGCAGCAACCCCGGGTCGAGCACTGAAGCTTTCTTT
>-|14|many|TRBV2|TRBJ1-1
CASSEVRARTEAFF
TGTGCCAGCAGTGAAGTCCGGGCGAGGACTGAAGCTTTCTTT
>TRBD1|16|-|TRBV6-2/TRBV6-3|TRBJ1-1
CASSMHREGANTEAFF
TGTGCCAGCAGCATGCACAGGGAGGGGGCCAACACTGAAGCTTTCTTT
>-|14|-|TRBV5-7|TRBJ1-2
CASSYRGARFGYTF
TGTGCCAGCAGCTATCGGGGGGCGAGATTTGGCTACACCTTC
>-|15|many|TRBV11-3|TRBJ2-3
CASSLEGDGTDTQYF
TGTGCCAGCAGCTTAGAGGGAGATGGCACAGATACGCAGTATTTT
>TRBD1|13|few|TRBV27|TRBJ2-1
CASSLGQSNEQFF
TGTGCCAGCAGTTTGGGACAGTCCAATGAGCAGTTCTTC
>-|19|-|TRBV12-3/TRBV12-4|TRBJ1-1
CASRETGNRLEMMNTEAFF
TGTGCCAGCAGAGAGACGGGGAATCGACTCGAAATGATGAACACTGAAGCTTTCTTT
>-|15|-|TRBV19|TRBJ2-4
CASSIPDSFKNIQYF
TGTGCCAGTAGTATACCCGACAGTTTTAAAAACATTCAGTACTTC
>TRBD2|17|many|TRBV28|TRBJ2-1
CASSLKGTSGPPREQFF
TGTGCCAGCAGTCTCAAAGGGACTAGCGGGCCTCCCCGAGAGCAGTTCTTC
>-|16|few|TRBV27|TRBJ1-4
CASSFQPGTLGEKLFF
TGTGCCAGCAGTTTCCAACCCGGGACTTTGGGCGAAAAACTGTTTTTT
>TRBD2|16|-|TRBV5-1|TRBJ2-7
CASSQDPRLAGIEQYF
TGCGCCAGCAGCCAAGATCCCCGACTAGCGGGGATCGAGCAGTACTTC
>-|14|-|TRBV20-1|TRBJ2-5
CSARDRVGAETQYF
TGCAGTGCTAGAGATCGGGTAGGGGCGGAGACCCAGTACTTC
>TRBD1|17|many|TRBV12-3/TRBV12-4|TRBJ1-2
CASSSSTGGALGYGYTF
TGTGCCAGCAGCTCAAGTACAGGGGGCGCGTTGGGCTATGGCTACACCTTC
>-|17|-|TRBV9|TRBJ2-3
CASSPPLLGGSTDTQYF
TGTGCCAGCAGCCCACCGTTACTTGGGGGGAGCACAGATACGCAGTATTTT
>-|13|many|TRBV11-3|TRBJ2-1
CASSLATGFEQFF
TGTGCCAGCAGCTTAGCTACAGGGTTTGAGCAGTTCTTC
>-|14|many|TRBV20-1|TRBJ2-5
CSARDLGLVETQYF
TGCAGTGCTAGAGATCTCGGACTGGTGGAGACCCAGTACTTC
>-|11|many|TRBV28|TRBJ1-1
CASSLYREAFF
TGTGCCAGCAGTTTATACAGGGAAGCTTTCTTT
>TRBD2|15|many|TRBV6-1|TRBJ2-7
CASRDLGTSGYEQYF
TGTGCCAGCAGAGACCTCGGGACTAGCGGATACGAGCAGTACTTC
>TRBD2|15|many|TRBV27|TRBJ2-5
CASRGLAGERETQYF
TGTGCCAGCAGAGGACTAGCGGGCGAACGAGAGACCCAGTACTTC
>-|13|many|TRBV11-1|TRBJ1-1
CASSSQGNTEAFF
TGTGCCAGCAGTTCACAGGGGAACACTGAAGCTTTCTTT
>TRBD1|18|-|TRBV30|TRBJ1-5
CAWSVSSGQGTYNQPQHF
TGTGCCTGGAGTGTCAGCAGCGGACAGGGGACCTACAATCAGCCCCAGCATTTT
>-|12|-|TRBV27|TRBJ2-7
CASSGVGYEQYF
TGTGCCAGCAGTGGGGTGGGGTACGAGCAGTACTTC
>-|12|-|TRBV30|TRBJ2-5
CAWKRGPETQYF
TGTGCCTGGAAACGAGGTCCAGAGACCCAGTACTTC
>TRBD2|14|many|TRBV30|TRBJ2-7
CAWDRTAGGEEQYF
TGTGCCTGGGATAGGACGGCGGGGGGAGAGGAGCAGTACTTC
>-|12|-|TRBV10-3|TRBJ2-7
CAISDGTYEQYF
TGTGCCATCAGCGACGGAACCTACGAGCAGTACTTC
>TRBD2|16|-|TRBV4-1|TRBJ2-3
CASSQGLATRTDTQYF
TGCGCCAGCAGCCAGGGACTAGCAACCCGCACAGATACGCAGTATTTT
>-|15|many|TRBV7-2|TRBJ2-3
CASSLDGQSTDTQYF
TGTGCCAGCAGCTTAGATGGACAGAGCACAGATACGCAGTATTTT
>-|15|many|TRBV27|TRBJ1-2
CASSLTGTNNYGYTF
TGTGCCAGCAGTTTAACCGGGACAAATAACTATGGCTACACCTTC
>TRBD2|17|-|TRBV12-3/TRBV12-4|TRBJ2-5
CASSPGTGGRPQETQYF
TGTGCCAGCAGTCCCGGGACTGGCGGGAGGCCCCAGGAGACCCAGTACTTC
>TRBD1|14|many|TRBV6-2/TRBV6-3|TRBJ1-1
CASSYAGQGDEAFF
TGTGCCAGCAGTTACGCGGGACAGGGCGACGAAGCTTTCTTT
>-|14|many|TRBV18|TRBJ2-3
CASSQRKFTDTQYF
TGTGCCAGCTCACAGCGGAAATTCACAGATACGCAGTATTTT
>TRBD1|17|-|TRBV11-3|TRBJ1-6
CASSLGGTGTAGSPLHF
TGTGCCAGCAGCTTAGGCGGGACAGGGACGGCGGGTTCACCCCTCCACTTT
>-|14|many|TRBV15|TRBJ1-5
CATSRVGGIQPQHF
TGTGCCACCAGCAGAGTTGGTGGGATTCAGCCCCAGCATTTT
>-|14|few|TRBV24-1|TRBJ2-3
CATSDPRESTTQYF
TGTGCCACCAGTGACCCCCGGGAGTCCACAACGCAGTATTTT